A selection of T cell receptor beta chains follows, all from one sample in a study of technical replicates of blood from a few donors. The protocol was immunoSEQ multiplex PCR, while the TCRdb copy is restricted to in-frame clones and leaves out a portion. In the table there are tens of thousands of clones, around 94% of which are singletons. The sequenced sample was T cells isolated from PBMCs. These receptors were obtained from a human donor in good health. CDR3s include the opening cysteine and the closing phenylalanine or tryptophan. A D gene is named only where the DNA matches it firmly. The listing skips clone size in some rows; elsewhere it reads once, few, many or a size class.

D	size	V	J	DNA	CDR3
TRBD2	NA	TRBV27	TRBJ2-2	TGTGGGGGACTAGCGGGAGACGGGGAGCTGTTTTTT	CGGLAGDGELFF
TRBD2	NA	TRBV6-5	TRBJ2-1	TGTGCCAGCAGGAAGGGACTAGCGGGATTAAATGAGCAGTTCTTC	CASRKGLAGLNEQFF
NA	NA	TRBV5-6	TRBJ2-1	TGTGCCAGCAGCTTGGCGGGGGGCGAGCAGTTCTTC	CASSLAGGEQFF
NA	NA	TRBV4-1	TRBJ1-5	TGCGCCAGCAGTTATTTGGGACTAGATCAGCCCCAGCATTTT	CASSYLGLDQPQHF
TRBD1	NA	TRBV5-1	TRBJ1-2	TGCGCCAGCAGCCCAGGACAGGGTGGTAACTATGGCTACACCTTC	CASSPGQGGNYGYTF
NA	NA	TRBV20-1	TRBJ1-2	TGCAGTGAGGCAGGGAACAGCGGCTACACCTTC	CSEAGNSGYTF
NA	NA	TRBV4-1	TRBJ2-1	TGCGCCAGCAGCCAAGACTCCTCTACGTACAATGAGCAGTTCTTC	CASSQDSSTYNEQFF
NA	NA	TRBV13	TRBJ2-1	TGTGCCAGCAGCTCGAGGAAGTTGAGTAATGAGCAGTTCTTC	CASSSRKLSNEQFF
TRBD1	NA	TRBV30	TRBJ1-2	TGTGCCTGGACCTCAGGGGGCGACTATGGCTACACCTTC	CAWTSGGDYGYTF
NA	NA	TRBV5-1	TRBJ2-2	TGCGCCAGCAGCTTTGCCCTGAGTTCAGGGGAGCTGTTTTTT	CASSFALSSGELFF
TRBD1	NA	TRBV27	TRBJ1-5	TGTGCCAGCAGATTCAGGGGGAGCAATCAGCCCCAGCATTTT	CASRFRGSNQPQHF
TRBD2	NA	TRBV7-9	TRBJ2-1	TGTGCCAGCAGCCCACTAGCGGGAGGGCCGAATGAGCAGTTCTTC	CASSPLAGGPNEQFF
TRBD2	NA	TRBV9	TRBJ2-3	TGTGCCAGCAGCGCACCGGGACTAGTGTTCACAGATACGCAGTATTTT	CASSAPGLVFTDTQYF
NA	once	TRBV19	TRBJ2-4	TGTGCCAGTAGTATCTCAGGGGAAAACATTCAGTACTTC	CASSISGENIQYF
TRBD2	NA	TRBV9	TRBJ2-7	TGTGCCAGCAGCCCCCGGACTAGCAACTACGAGCAGTACTTC	CASSPRTSNYEQYF
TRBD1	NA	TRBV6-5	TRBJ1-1	TGTGCCAGCAGTTACGGGACAGGGGGTAGGGACACTGAAGCTTTCTTT	CASSYGTGGRDTEAFF
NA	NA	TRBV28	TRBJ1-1	TGTGCCAGCAGTAAAACACCTGACATCCCCTCTGAAGCTTTCTTT	CASSKTPDIPSEAFF
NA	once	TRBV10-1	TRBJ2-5	TGCGCCAGCAGTGAGTCGTATCGGGGAGAGACCCAGTACTTC	CASSESYRGETQYF
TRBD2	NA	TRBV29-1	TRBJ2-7	TGCAGCGTTGAAGGGACTAGCGGGAGACCCTCTCAGGGCGAGCAGTACTTC	CSVEGTSGRPSQGEQYF
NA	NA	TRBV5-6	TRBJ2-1	TGTGCCAGCAGCTTCTCAGGGAATAGCTATGAGCAGTTCTTC	CASSFSGNSYEQFF
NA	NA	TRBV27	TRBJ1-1	TGTGCCAGCAGTCATAACAGGGATGCCACTGAAGCTTTCTTT	CASSHNRDATEAFF
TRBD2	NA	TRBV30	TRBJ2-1	TGTGCCTGTCCCCGGGACTATGCGAATGAGCAGTTCTTC	CACPRDYANEQFF
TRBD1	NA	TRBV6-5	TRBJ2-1	TGTGCCAGCAGTCCGGGACAGCTATACAATGAGCAGTTCTTC	CASSPGQLYNEQFF
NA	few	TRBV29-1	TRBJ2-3	TGCAGCGTACACAGGGGGGGCGCAGATACGCAGTATTTT	CSVHRGGADTQYF
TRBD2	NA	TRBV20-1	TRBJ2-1	TGCAGTGCTAGTAGCGGGGTAGACTTCTTC	CSASSGVDFF
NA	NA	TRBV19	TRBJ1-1	TGTGCCAGTAGTAATGGAGCGGGCCCCACTGAAGCTTTCTTT	CASSNGAGPTEAFF
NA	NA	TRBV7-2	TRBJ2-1	TGTGCCAGCAGCTTAGGCCTACCGCTTTACAATGAGCAGTTCTTC	CASSLGLPLYNEQFF
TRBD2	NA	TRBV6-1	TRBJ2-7	TGTGCCAGCAGTGAAGCGCCGTGGACTAGCGGGAGAGATTACTTC	CASSEAPWTSGRDYF
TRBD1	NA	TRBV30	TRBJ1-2	TGTGCCTGGAGTGAGGGGACAGCCCAGGGCTACACCTTC	CAWSEGTAQGYTF
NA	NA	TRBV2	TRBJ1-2	TGTGCCAGCAGGAGTATCGGACAGCTGCTTAACTATGGCTACACCTTC	CASRSIGQLLNYGYTF
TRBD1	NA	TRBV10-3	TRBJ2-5	TGTGCCATCAGAGGGACAGGCGAGACCCAGTACTTC	CAIRGTGETQYF
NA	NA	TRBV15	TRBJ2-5	TGTGCCACCAGCAGAGATATTGGCGGGGAATTTTTTACCCAGTACTTC	CATSRDIGGEFFTQYF
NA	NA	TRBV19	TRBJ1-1	TGTGCCAGTAGTATTCCTGCGATGAACACTGAAGCTTTCTTT	CASSIPAMNTEAFF
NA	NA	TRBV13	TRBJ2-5	TGTGCCAGCAGCTTAGCTACAGGGTACCAAGAGACCCAGTACTTC	CASSLATGYQETQYF
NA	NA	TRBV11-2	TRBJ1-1	TGTGCCAGCAGCCGACAAACAGGGAACACTGAAGCTTTCTTT	CASSRQTGNTEAFF
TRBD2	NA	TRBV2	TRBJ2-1	TGTGCCAGCAGTTTTCTCTTTACTAGCGGGAGGGCCTCAGATGAGCAGTTCTTC	CASSFLFTSGRASDEQFF
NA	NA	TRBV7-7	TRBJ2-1	TGTGCCAGCAGCTTAGGTGAAGGGGGTCCTGAGCAGTTCTTC	CASSLGEGGPEQFF
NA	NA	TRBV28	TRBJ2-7	TGTGCCAGCAGTTTAAGACGGGATAACTACGAGCAGTACTTC	CASSLRRDNYEQYF
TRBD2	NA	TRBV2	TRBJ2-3	TGTGCCAGCAGGGTGGGACTAGCGGGAGTGGTAACAGATACGCAGTATTTT	CASRVGLAGVVTDTQYF
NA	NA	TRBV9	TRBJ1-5	TGTGCCAGCAGCGTAGGGGGGACTGGTCAGCCCCAGCATTTT	CASSVGGTGQPQHF
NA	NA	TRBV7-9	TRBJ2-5	TGTGCCAGCAGCTTGGAGGGTCTGAGAGAGACCCAGTACTTC	CASSLEGLRETQYF
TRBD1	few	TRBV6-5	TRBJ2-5	TGTGCCAGCAGTTCCCAAGCAACAGGGGGGGAGACCCAGTACTTC	CASSSQATGGETQYF
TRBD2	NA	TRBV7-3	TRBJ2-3	TGTGCCAGCCAGCGGGAGCCCACAGGGAATACGCAGTATTTT	CASQREPTGNTQYF
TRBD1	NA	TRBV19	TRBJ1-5	TGTGCCAGTAGTATCTCCGGGACAGCTTTGTATCAGCCCCAGCATTTT	CASSISGTALYQPQHF
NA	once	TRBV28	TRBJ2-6	TGTGCCAGCACTCGGTTTACCTCTGGGGCCAACGTCCTGACTTTC	CASTRFTSGANVLTF
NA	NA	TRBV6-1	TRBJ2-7	TGTGCCAGCAGTGAGGCCGGGACTGGGCTCTACGAGCAGTACTTC	CASSEAGTGLYEQYF
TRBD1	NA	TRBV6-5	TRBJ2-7	TGTGCCAGCAGACACGACAGGGTATCGTACGAGCAGTACTTC	CASRHDRVSYEQYF